These T cell receptor beta chains were read from a single sample in a study of CD8 T cells in Susac syndrome. TCRdb fed the immunoSEQ multiplex PCR reads into MiXCR, producing one record per CDR3 protein. The table lists more than 150,000 distinct CDR3 sequences, approximately 95% of them singletons. The sequencing sample was made of CD8+ T cells from PBMCs. These receptors all come from a human donor with Susac syndrome. Each CDR3 is given with its conserved first and last residue. Fields, in order: V gene, clone size, CDR3 length, CDR3 protein. Clone size, where shown, is once, few, many, or a class for clones that have expanded.

TRBV30	.	12	CAGGQGAPEAFF
TRBV29-1	.	14	CSVGGTGPYTEAFF
TRBV30	once	13	CAWSGGRGQPQHF
TRBV7-9	.	13	CASSLDPDQPQHF
TRBV18	few	13	CASSPIRNTEAFF
TRBV19	.	15	CASTVTSGGAEEQFF
TRBV6-6	.	15	CASRGSRGGPNEQFF
TRBV13	.	15	CASSSGQGAFYEQYF
TRBV30	.	14	CAWSLGVSGNTIYF
TRBV19	.	13	CASGQGKLYEQYF
TRBV14	.	15	CASSQLDRGAREQYF
TRBV4-1	.	13	CASSPHSAGELFF
TRBV15	.	16	CATSSRLAESSYEQYF
TRBV27	.	15	CASRDLQGYTDTQYF
TRBV20-1	.	15	CSAPMTGGSNYGYTF
TRBV13	.	14	CASSLGLDTGELFF
TRBV5-4	.	17	CASSLGLAGGDQETQYF
TRBV14	.	13	CASSRRFQETQYF
TRBV2	.	16	CASSEASGGPNYGYTF
TRBV9	few	13	CASSVEQGYEQYF
TRBV5-1	.	13	CASSPPVPGELFF
TRBV15	once	16	CATSRRASGSTDTQYF
TRBV3-1	.	15	CASSQTGGSTYEQYF
TRBV9	.	18	CASSVRLAGADGANVLTF
TRBV30	once	13	CAWSVQGGYGYTF
TRBV6-5	.	14	CASSGTSGGVTQYF
TRBV6-5	.	15	CASSNDFKQTYEQYF
TRBV12-5	.	15	CASGRGLAGENEQFF
TRBV5-1	.	18	CASSPSGTGGAGNSPLHF
TRBV9	.	12	CASSAEGETQYF